What follows is one T cell receptor beta chain and its context. Its antigen is currently unknown. This record comes from a study of T cell responses to AZD1222 COVID-19 vaccine. Study-wide results and caveats: Clonal diversity was possibly underestimated, and white British individuals and females predominated among donors.

Some clones are missing from TCRdb's copy, which holds only in-frame ones; the method was immunoSEQ multiplex PCR. The sample records approximately 120,000 clones, 85% to 95% being singletons. The CDR3 has 13 amino acids. Germline V gives CDR1 SEHNR, CDR2 FQNEAQ (reference sequence). V lost 1 base and J lost 13, with 11 bases in between. V gene TRBV7-9 combines with J gene TRBJ1-6; no definite D call. This TCR was sampled from an adult in good health. The source material was peripheral blood, sampled on day 0 of AZD1222 vaccination. CDR3 in DNA: TGTGCCAGCAGCTTAGAATCCCCTCGCCCCCTCCACTTT. As protein: CASSLESPRPLHF.